These 3 T cell receptor beta chains originate from one sample sequenced in a study of shared clonotypes between healthy human individuals. Method: immunoSEQ multiplex PCR; TCRdb's copy keeps in-frame clones and lacks some. The sample shows hundreds of thousands of clones, about 74% of them seen only once. The sequenced sample was memory CD4+ T cells sorted from blood. As to subset: CD45RA-negative fraction. These receptors were collected from a woman in her twenties or thirties in good health.

CDR3 loop: CASSDRTGRNQPQHF. The CDR3, as DNA: TGTGCCAGCAGTGATCGGACAGGCCGGAATCAGCCCCAGCATTTT. The V gene is TRBV2, the J gene TRBJ1-5; 7 nucleotides agree with TRBD1. Germline V gene data show CDR1 as SNHLY and CDR2 as FYNNEI. The CDR3 is 15 residues long. Trimming at V came to 3 bases and at J to 4 bases, leaving 6 bases not matched to a gene.

This clone was found a few times. The V gene is TRBV5-1, the J gene TRBJ1-2; D gene ambiguous. The CDR3 loop spans 14 amino acids. Germline assignment: CDR1 SGHRS and CDR2 YFSETQ. V was cut by 0 bases and J by 6 bases, with 12 bases left in between. CDR3 in amino acids: CASSLGGLQDGYTF. The CDR3 bases are TGCGCCAGCAGCTTGGGCGGTCTTCAGGATGGCTACACCTTC. The entire variable domain, with the rest obtained from reference TRBV5-1 and TRBJ1-2, is as follows: KAGVTQTPRYLIKTRGQQVTLSCSPISGHRSVSWYQQTPGQGLQFLFEYFSETQRNKGNFPGRFSGRQFSNSRSEMNVSTLELGDSALYLCASSLGGLQDGYTFGSGTRLTVV.

The CDR3 nucleotides are TGTGCCAGCAGTCCCCCTTTTAGCGCCGACTCCTACGAGCAGTACTTC. This gives the protein CASSPPFSADSYEQYF. The V and J genes are TRBV28 and TRBJ2-7, with D maybe TRBD2 (5 bases). The germline V gene has CDR1 MDHEN and CDR2 SYDVKM. The CDR3 contains 16 residues. Trimming removed 5 bases at V and 0 bases at J, with 17 bases between. The variable domain in full, with the rest retrieved from reference TRBV28 and TRBJ2-7, is DVKVTQSSRYLVKRTGEKVFLECVQDMDHENMFWYRQDPGLGLRLIYFSYDVKMKEKGDIPEGYSVSREKKERFSLILESASTNQTSMYLCASSPPFSADSYEQYFGPGTRLTVT.